Following are 19 T cell receptor beta chains from one sample sequenced in a study of blood T cell repertoires in COVID-19 (dated by TCRdb to the early 2020s). Libraries came from the immunoSEQ multiplex PCR assay. TCRdb took over this immuneACCESS table, retaining in-frame rearrangements with V and J assigned. Such tables are incomplete; in checked studies, under half of the missing clones stem from an unresolved V gene, and the remainder is unexplained. In this sample the table shows about 170,000 clones, 92% of which occur a single time. The ten largest make up 4.8% of the sample. The sequenced sample consisted of peripheral blood. Source of these receptors: a man aged 25-45 years with COVID-19, enrolled during active disease.

The V and J genes are TRBV7-9 and TRBJ2-5; 7 bases agree with TRBD2. V dropped 1 base and J dropped 3; count of bases not matched to a gene: 5. CDR3 size: 15 residues. Per germline, CDR1 SEHNR and CDR2 FQNEAQ (reference sequence). The CDR3 sequence is CASSLVGLAEETQYF. For the CDR3, the DNA is TGTGCCAGCAGCTTAGTCGGTCTAGCGGAAGAGACCCAGTACTTC.

This clone showed up just once. The rearrangement joins TRBV14 to TRBJ2-7; no definite D call. The CDR3 contains 11 residues. V was cut by 4 bases and J by 3 bases, with 4 bases left in between. Looked up from germline, CDR1 is SGHDN and CDR2 is FVKESK. The CDR3 coding sequence is TGTGCCAGCAGCCTACACTACGAGCAGTACTTC. Translation gives CASSLHYEQYF.

The chain has TRBV4-3 and TRBJ1-5, with D maybe TRBD1 (5 bases). The germline gives CDR1 LGHNA, CDR2 YSLEER. The CDR3 runs 17 residues. V lost 1 base and J lost 0, with 13 bases in between. The CDR3 coding sequence is TGCGCCAGCAGCCAAGTCGCGGGGGATCTTAGCAATCAGCCCCAGCATTTT. Translation: CASSQVAGDLSNQPQHF.

V is TRBV5-1 and J is TRBJ1-2; D perhaps matches TRBD1 (6 bases). The germline V and J ends were trimmed by 4 bases and 5 bases, with 12 bases remaining between them. In germline, CDR1 is SGHRS, CDR2 YFSETQ. The CDR3 has 13 amino acids. In DNA, the CDR3 is TGCGCCAGCAGCATACCGGACAGTTATGGCTACACCTTC. This translates into CASSIPDSYGYTF. Based on the CDR3 plus reference TRBV5-1 and TRBJ1-2, the full variable domain is KAGVTQTPRYLIKTRGQQVTLSCSPISGHRSVSWYQQTPGQGLQFLFEYFSETQRNKGNFPGRFSGRQFSNSRSEMNVSTLELGDSALYLCASSIPDSYGYTFGSGTRLTVV.

This clone was recorded only once. The chain joins TRBV11-2 to TRBJ2-1; TRBD2 agrees at 13 bases. Germline V CDR1 and CDR2: SGHAT, FQNNGV. V gave up 1 base and J gave up 5 bases; unmatched junction bases: 2. This CDR3 comprises 16 residues. In DNA form, the CDR3 reads TGTGCCAGCAGCTTAGGGACTAGCGGGAGACACAATGAGCAGTTCTTC. As protein: CASSLGTSGRHNEQFF.

The chain employs TRBV5-1 and TRBJ1-3; D uncertain. From germline, CDR1 is SGHRS and CDR2 YFSETQ. The CDR3 runs to 15 residues. The V gene lost 2 bases and the J gene lost 1 base, with 10 bases spanning the gap. The CDR3 DNA follows: TGCGCCAGCAGCTTTAGCGGTGGATCTGGAAACACCATATATTTT. This translates into CASSFSGGSGNTIYF.

The chain uses TRBV24-1 and TRBJ2-3, with TRBD1 as a possible D gene (5 bases). The CDR3 has 15 residues. CDR1 and CDR2 from the germline V gene are KGHDR and SFDVKD. Trimming cost V 2 bases and J 1 base, with 9 bases left between them. Written as DNA, the CDR3 is TGTGCCACCAGTGATTGGGGCGGAGGCACAGATACGCAGTATTTT. This translates into CATSDWGGGTDTQYF.

This clone has more than one count but fewer than ten. The chain couples TRBV7-3 to TRBJ2-6, with a possible D match to TRBD2 (5 bases). The length of the CDR3 is 16 residues. V was trimmed by 4 bases and J by 4 bases, leaving 14 bases between them. The germline V gene encodes CDR1 SGHTA and CDR2 FQGTGA. This CDR3 reads CASSSGLPGGANVLTF. The CDR3 nucleotides read TGTGCCAGCAGCTCCGGACTCCCGGGAGGGGCCAACGTCCTGACTTTC.

The gene calls are TRBV19 and TRBJ1-5; D possibly corresponds to TRBD1 (6 bases). CDR3 size: 14 residues. Germline V gives CDR1 LNHDA, CDR2 SQIVND (reference sequence). Trimming took off 7 bases at V and 5 bases at J, with 15 bases between the two ends. CDR3 nucleotide sequence: TGTGCCAGTACGGGGGGCAGGAGATATCAGCCCCAGCATTTT. Protein product: CASTGGRRYQPQHF.

V gene TRBV6-2 or TRBV6-3 combines with J gene TRBJ2-1, with D unresolved. CDR1 and CDR2 (germline): MNHEY, SVGEGT. V lost 6 bases and J lost 0, with 15 bases in between. CDR3 size: 16 residues. Written as DNA, the CDR3 is TGTGCCAGCAGCCGTATCACTGGTACCTCCTACAATGAGCAGTTCTTC. Protein sequence: CASSRITGTSYNEQFF.

The chain combines TRBV5-8 with TRBJ1-2, with TRBD1 identical over 7 bases. After removal of 4 bases from V and 4 bases from J, the junction contained 7 bases not matched to a gene. Germline assignment: CDR1 SGHTS and CDR2 YDEGEE. This CDR3 is 14 amino acids long. CDR3 region: CASSQDRAFYGYTF. The CDR3 DNA sequence: TGTGCCAGCAGCCAAGACAGGGCCTTCTATGGCTACACCTTC.

The V and J genes are TRBV6-2 or TRBV6-3 and TRBJ1-1; D remains unclear. The CDR3 consists of 13 residues. Trimming took 2 bases from V and 1 from J, leaving 5 bases between them. Looked up from germline, CDR1 is MNHEY and CDR2 is SVGEGT. CDR3 sequence (DNA): TGTGCCAGCAGTTACCAGGCGAACACTGAAGCTTTCTTT. Residues: CASSYQANTEAFF.

The V call is TRBV28, the J call TRBJ1-2; 9 nucleotides line up with TRBD1. CDR3 length: 17 residues. V dropped 4 bases and J dropped 3; count of bases not matched to a gene: 12. Germline lookup yields CDR1 MDHEN and CDR2 SYDVKM. Here the CDR3 DNA reads TGTGCCAGCAGTTCTCGGACAGGGGAATTCATTTACTATGGCTACACCTTC. Residues: CASSSRTGEFIYYGYTF.

The chain couples TRBV5-1 to TRBJ2-7; 9 nucleotides agree with TRBD2. Germline V gives CDR1 SGHRS, CDR2 YFSETQ. V was pared by 4 bases and J by 2 bases, with 13 bases of the junction left unmatched. The CDR3 totals 17 residues. The CDR3 nucleotides are TGCGCCAGCAGCGCCTCGGGCCTAGCGGGGTCGACCTACGAGCAGTACTTC. As protein: CASSASGLAGSTYEQYF.

This clone was detected once. The genes are TRBV19 and TRBJ1-5; 7 bases are a match to TRBD1. Germline assignment: CDR1 LNHDA and CDR2 SQIVND (reference sequence). The CDR3 contains 15 residues. Trimming at V came to 1 base and at J to 4 bases, leaving 4 bases not matched to a gene. The CDR3 DNA sequence: TGTGCCAGTAGTATAGGACAGGGAAAAAATCAGCCCCAGCATTTT. Translated: CASSIGQGKNQPQHF.

The chain uses TRBV18 and TRBJ1-5; 9 bases align to TRBD1. With V trimmed by 3 bases and J by 4 bases, 7 bases remained unmatched. Germline CDR1 KGHSH, CDR2 LQKENI. The CDR3 has 16 residues. CDR3 bases: TGTGCCAGCTCACCCCCACTAGGACAGGGGAATCAGCCCCAGCATTTT. Translation: CASSPPLGQGNQPQHF.

The V and J genes are TRBV5-1 and TRBJ1-2; no reliable D call. CDR1 and CDR2 (germline): SGHRS, YFSETQ. The CDR3 length is 14 residues. With 4 bases removed from V and 4 bases from J, the gap between germline ends came to 14 bases. The CDR3 spells CASSPGPGSYGYTF. The CDR3 bases are TGCGCCAGCAGCCCGGGCCCGGGGAGCTATGGCTACACCTTC.

The chain carries TRBV5-1 and TRBJ1-4, with a tentative D call TRBD1 (6 bases). Trimming left V 3 bases short and J 8 bases short, with 14 bases between. This CDR3 has 14 amino acids. Germline CDR1 and CDR2: SGHRS and YFSETQ. CDR3 sequence (DNA): TGCGCCAGCAGCTACGGGGCAGGGGCCGAAAAACTGTTTTTT. Translation: CASSYGAGAEKLFF.

CDR3 sequence reads: CASSYTGIGTEAFF. The DNA of the CDR3 is TGTGCCAGCAGTTACACGGGGATTGGCACTGAAGCTTTCTTT. The J gene is TRBJ1-1, the V gene TRBV6-5; D is ambiguous. The CDR3 consists of 14 residues. Trimming shortened V by 2 bases and J by 4 bases, and 11 bases separated the two germline ends. Germline V gene sequence: CDR1 MNHEY, CDR2 SVGAGI.